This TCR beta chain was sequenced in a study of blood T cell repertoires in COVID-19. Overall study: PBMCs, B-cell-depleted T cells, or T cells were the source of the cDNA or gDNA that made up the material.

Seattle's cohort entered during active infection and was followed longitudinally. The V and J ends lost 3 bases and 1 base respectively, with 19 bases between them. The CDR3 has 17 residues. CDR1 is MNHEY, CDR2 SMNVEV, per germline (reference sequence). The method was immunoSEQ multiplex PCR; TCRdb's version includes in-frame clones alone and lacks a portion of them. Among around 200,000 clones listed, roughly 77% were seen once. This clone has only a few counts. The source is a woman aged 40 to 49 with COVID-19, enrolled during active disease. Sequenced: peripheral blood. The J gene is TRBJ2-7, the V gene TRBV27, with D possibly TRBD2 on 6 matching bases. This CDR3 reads CASSLGGGRLLSYEQYF. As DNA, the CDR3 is TGTGCCAGCAGTTTGGGAGGTGGGCGGTTGTTATCCTACGAGCAGTACTTC.